Described below is a single T cell receptor (beta chain) sequence and its context. Its antigen remains unknown. Germline CDR1 is MGHDK and CDR2 is SYGVNS. This CDR3 has 17 amino acids. Trimming stripped 6 bases from V and 6 bases from J, with 24 bases between. These data are taken from a study of CD8+CD57+ T cells in acquired aplastic anemia. Turning to the study itself: Sorted CD4+ and CD8+ cells gave an average of around 3.3 ug of DNA.

The template used for profiling TCR beta VDJ and CDR3 was genomic DNA. TCRdb reanalysed the reads using MiXCR and keeps one entry per CDR3 protein. The sample holds around 230,000 distinct CDR3 sequences; around 63% are singletons and the top ten take 25% to 30%. Points from the study as a whole: Patients versus controls showed no significant CD8+ Simpson's diversity difference.

This TCR was recovered from a human donor in good health. The rearrangement uses TRBV25-1 and TRBJ1-5, with D perhaps matching TRBD1 (6 bases). Sequences were obtained from sorted CD4+, CD8+, or CD8+CD57+ T cells (not recorded which) from PBMCs. The CDR3 here is CASSLGGLRGVGQPQHF. Written as DNA, the CDR3 is TGTGCCAGCAGCTTGGGGGGGCTCAGGGGAGTGGGTCAGCCCCAGCATTTT.